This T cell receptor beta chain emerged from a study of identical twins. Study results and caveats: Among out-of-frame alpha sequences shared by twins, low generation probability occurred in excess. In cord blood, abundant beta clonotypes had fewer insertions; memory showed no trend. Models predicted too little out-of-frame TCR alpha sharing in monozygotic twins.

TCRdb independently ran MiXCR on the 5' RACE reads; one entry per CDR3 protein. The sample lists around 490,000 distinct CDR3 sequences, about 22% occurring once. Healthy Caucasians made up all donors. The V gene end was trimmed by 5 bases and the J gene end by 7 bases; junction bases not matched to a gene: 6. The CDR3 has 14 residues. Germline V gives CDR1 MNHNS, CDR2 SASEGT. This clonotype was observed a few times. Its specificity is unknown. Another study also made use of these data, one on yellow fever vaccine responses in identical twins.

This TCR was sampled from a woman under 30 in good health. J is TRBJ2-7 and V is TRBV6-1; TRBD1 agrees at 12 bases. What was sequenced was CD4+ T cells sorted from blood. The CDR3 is CASSPGTGGREQYV. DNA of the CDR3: TGTGCCAGCAGTCCCGGGACAGGGGGCAGGGAGCAGTACGTC.